These T cell receptor beta chains were read from a single sample in a study of cytomegalovirus exposure and HLA in healthy donors. The table came from immunoSEQ multiplex PCR; TCRdb's copy has only in-frame clones and leaves some out. The sample yields 130,000 to 150,000 clones, roughly three quarters seen once. Sequencing used PBMCs. The origin of the receptors is a female donor in good health and CMV-seronegative. CDR3s leave out the opening cysteine and the closing phenylalanine or tryptophan. The order of the fields is V gene, CDR3 length, J gene, D gene, CDR3 protein. D genes are given only for firm matches.

>TRBV6-5|13|TRBJ1-4|TRBD1
ASSAGQGVYEKLF
>TRBV7-9|12|TRBJ2-5|.
ASSGIGSPGEQY
>TRBV9|12|TRBJ2-7|TRBD1
ASSAGTGTYEQY
>TRBV7-8|13|TRBJ1-5|TRBD1
ASSLARQGNQPQH
>TRBV7-2|14|TRBJ2-3|TRBD1
ASSLAALGQTDTQY
>TRBV6-6|12|TRBJ1-4|.
ASRRGPEYEKLF
>TRBV5-6|13|TRBJ2-1|.
ASSLGLAAYNEQF
>TRBV28|12|TRBJ1-3|.
ASSFTGPGNTIY
>TRBV19|13|TRBJ1-2|TRBD1
ASSGQGALHYGYT
>TRBV27|8|TRBJ2-5|.
ASKTRCQY
>TRBV16|14|TRBJ2-7|.
ASSQSQQLPLEGQY